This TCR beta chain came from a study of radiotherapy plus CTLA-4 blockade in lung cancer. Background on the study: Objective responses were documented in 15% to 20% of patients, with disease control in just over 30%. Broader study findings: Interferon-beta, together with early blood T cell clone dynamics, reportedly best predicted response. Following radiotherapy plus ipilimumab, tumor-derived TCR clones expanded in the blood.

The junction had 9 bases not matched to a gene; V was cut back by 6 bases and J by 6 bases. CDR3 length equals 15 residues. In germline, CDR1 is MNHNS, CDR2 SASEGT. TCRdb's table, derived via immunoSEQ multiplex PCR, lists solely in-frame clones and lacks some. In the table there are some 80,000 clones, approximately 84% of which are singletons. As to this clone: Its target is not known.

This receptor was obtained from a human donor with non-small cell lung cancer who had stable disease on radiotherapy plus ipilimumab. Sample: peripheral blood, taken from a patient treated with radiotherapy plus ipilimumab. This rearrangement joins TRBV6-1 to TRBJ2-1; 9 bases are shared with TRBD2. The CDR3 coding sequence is TGTGCCAGCAGCCTAGCGGCGGGGGGGGGCAATGAGCAGTTCTTC. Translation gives CASSLAAGGGNEQFF.